This T cell receptor beta chain was captured by sequencing in a study of T cell responses to AZD1222 COVID-19 vaccine. The table came from immunoSEQ multiplex PCR; TCRdb's copy has only in-frame clones and leaves some out. The sample contains roughly 90,000 clones, approximately 89% of which appear only once. In its sample, this clone was seen a few times. Antigen: not known. Whole-study findings and limits: Females outnumbered males among donors, who were mostly white British; clonal diversity was possibly underestimated.

The CDR3 covers 15 residues. Germline CDR1 and CDR2: SQVTM and ANQGSEA. Trimming removed 6 bases at V and 2 bases at J, with 17 bases between. This sample comprised peripheral blood, obtained 28 days after the second AZD1222 dose. The TCR comes from an adult who received the AZD1222 COVID-19 vaccine. The chain joins TRBV29-1 to TRBJ1-3; D may be TRBD1 (6 bases). CDR3 sequence reads: CSVQSQGGPGNTIYF. The DNA of the CDR3 is TGCAGCGTCCAGTCACAGGGAGGGCCTGGAAACACCATATATTTT. The full variable domain, completed using reference TRBV29-1 and TRBJ1-3, is SAVISQKPSRDICQRGTSLTIQCQVDSQVTMMFWYRQQPGQSLTLIATANQGSEATYESGFVIDKFPISRPNLTFSTLTVSNMSPEDSSIYLCSVQSQGGPGNTIYFGEGSWLTVV.